The source of this TCR beta chain is a study of T cells after yellow fever vaccination. Whole-study context: Fractions with few cells were prepared using SMART-Seq v4 Ultra Low Input.

This CDR3 contains 11 residues. Per germline, CDR1 MNHEY and CDR2 SVGAGI. The V and J ends lost 2 bases and 10 bases respectively, with 6 bases between them. This clonotype turned up a few times. Each CDR3 protein gets one entry after TCRdb re-called the 5' RACE reads with MiXCR. The table shows approximately 550,000 distinct CDR3 sequences, with roughly 19% occurring only once. V gene TRBV6-5 combines with J gene TRBJ2-4, with D maybe TRBD2 (5 bases). The sequence derives from a man aged 25 to 40 who received the YFV17D yellow fever vaccine. This sample comprised PBMCs, obtained 15 days after the yellow fever booster vaccination. The CDR3 reads CASSYRGIQYF. For the CDR3, the DNA is TGTGCCAGCAGTTACCGGGGTATTCAGTACTTC.